This TCR beta chain was retrieved from a study of early T cells in non-severe SARS-CoV-2 infection. The wider study: Sequencing of bulk RNA from unsorted whole blood was done, without chain pairing.

Germline V gene lookup returns CDR1 DFQATT and CDR2 SNEGSKA (reference sequence). The CDR3 has 15 residues. V lost 2 bases, J lost 2 bases, and 14 bases lay in between. This clonotype was picked up a small number of times. The library protocol tagged individual cDNA molecules with unique molecular identifiers. TCRdb called the 5' RACE reads again in MiXCR, with one record for every CDR3 protein. The sample holds over 45,000 distinct CDR3 sequences; 6.5% to 7.5% are singletons and the top ten take approximately 5.5%. The rearrangement uses TRBV20-1 and TRBJ2-3; D is possibly TRBD2 (5 bases). This sequence was found in an adult who was a healthcare worker with PCR-confirmed SARS-CoV-2 infection or an uninfected control (not recorded which). The source material was whole blood, sampled at baseline. CDR3 sequence: CSARNIATYTDTQYF. CDR3 sequence (DNA): TGCAGTGCTAGAAATATAGCGACGTACACAGATACGCAGTATTTT.